This T cell receptor (beta chain) appears in the sequencing data of a study of blood T cell repertoires in COVID-19. The CDR3 is 13 residues long. V was pared by 7 bases and J by 6 bases, with 15 bases between. Germline V CDR1 and CDR2: SGHAT, FQNNGV. This table comes from immunoSEQ multiplex PCR, and its TCRdb copy is limited to in-frame clones, with some not included. The sample lists over 130,000 clones, roughly four fifths seen once, with roughly 4% in the top ten. The clonotype was recovered from a woman older than 75 with acute or convalescent COVID-19. This sequence joins TRBV11-2 and TRBJ1-1, with a tentative D call TRBD1 (5 bases). Material: peripheral blood. The CDR3 here is CASNMGWGSEAFF. The CDR3 bases are TGTGCCAGCAACATGGGGTGGGGCTCTGAAGCTTTCTTT.